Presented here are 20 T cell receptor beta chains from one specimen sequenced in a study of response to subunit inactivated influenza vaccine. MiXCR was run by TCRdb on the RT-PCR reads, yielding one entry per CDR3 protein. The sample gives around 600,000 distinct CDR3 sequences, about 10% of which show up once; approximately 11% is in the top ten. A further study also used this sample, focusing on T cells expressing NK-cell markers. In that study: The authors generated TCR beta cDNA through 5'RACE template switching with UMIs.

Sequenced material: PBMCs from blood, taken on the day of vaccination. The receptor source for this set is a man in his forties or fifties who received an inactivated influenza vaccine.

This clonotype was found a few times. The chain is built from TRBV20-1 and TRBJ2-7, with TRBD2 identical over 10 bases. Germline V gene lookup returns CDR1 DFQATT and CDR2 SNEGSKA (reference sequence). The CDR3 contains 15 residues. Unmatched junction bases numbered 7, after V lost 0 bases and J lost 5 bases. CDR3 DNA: TGCAGTGCTAGAGATCTCCTAGCGGGAGTTAACGAGCAGTACTTC. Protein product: CSARDLLAGVNEQYF.

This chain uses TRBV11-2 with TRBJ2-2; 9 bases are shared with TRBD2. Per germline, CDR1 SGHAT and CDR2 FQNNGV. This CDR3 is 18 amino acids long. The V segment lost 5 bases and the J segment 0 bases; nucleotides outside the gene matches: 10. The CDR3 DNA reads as TGTGCCAGCAGCGTCCCCCGGGGACTAGCCCCGAACACCGGGGAGCTGTTTTTT. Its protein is CASSVPRGLAPNTGELFF.

This chain's CDR3 is CSVVQGSNTEAFF. The CDR3 bases are TGCAGCGTGGTCCAGGGGTCGAACACTGAAGCTTTCTTT. The chain couples TRBV29-1 to TRBJ1-1; D may be TRBD1 (6 bases). The CDR3 loop spans 13 amino acids. Trimming pared 6 bases from V and 1 base from J, leaving 12 bases between. Germline CDR1 and CDR2: SQVTM and ANQGSEA.

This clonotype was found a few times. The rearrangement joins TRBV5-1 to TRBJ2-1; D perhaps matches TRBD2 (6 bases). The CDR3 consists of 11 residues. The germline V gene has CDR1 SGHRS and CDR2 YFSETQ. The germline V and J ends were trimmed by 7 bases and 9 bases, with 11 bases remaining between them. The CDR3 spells CASLGGGEQFF. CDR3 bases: TGCGCCAGCTTGGGGGGTGGTGAGCAGTTCTTC.

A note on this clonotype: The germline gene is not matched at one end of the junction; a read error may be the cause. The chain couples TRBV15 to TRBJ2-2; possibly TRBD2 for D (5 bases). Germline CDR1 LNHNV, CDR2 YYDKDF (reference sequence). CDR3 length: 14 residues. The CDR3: CATRLDPNTGELLF. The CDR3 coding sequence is TGTGCCACCAGACTCGACCCGAACACCGGGGAGCTGCTTTTT.

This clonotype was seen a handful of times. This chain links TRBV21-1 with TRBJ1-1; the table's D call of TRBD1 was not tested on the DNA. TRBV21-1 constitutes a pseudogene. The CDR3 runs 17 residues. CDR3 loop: CASSAGRGGRGLTEAFF. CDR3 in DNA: TGTGCCAGCAGCGCAGGTAGGGGGGGTCGGGGCCTCACTGAAGCTTTCTTT.

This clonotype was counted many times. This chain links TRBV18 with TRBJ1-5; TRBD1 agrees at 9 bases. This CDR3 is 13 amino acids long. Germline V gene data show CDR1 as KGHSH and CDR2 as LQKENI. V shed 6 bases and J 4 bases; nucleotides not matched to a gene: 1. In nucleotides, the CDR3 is TGTGCCAGCTCGGACAGGGGTAATCAGCCCCAGCATTTT. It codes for CASSDRGNQPQHF.

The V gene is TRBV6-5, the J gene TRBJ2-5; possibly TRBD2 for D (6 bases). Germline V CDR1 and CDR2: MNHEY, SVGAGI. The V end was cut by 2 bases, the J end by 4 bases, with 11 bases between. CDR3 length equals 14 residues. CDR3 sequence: CASSYGGGLETQYF. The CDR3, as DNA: TGTGCCAGCAGTTACGGGGGAGGCTTAGAGACCCAGTACTTC.

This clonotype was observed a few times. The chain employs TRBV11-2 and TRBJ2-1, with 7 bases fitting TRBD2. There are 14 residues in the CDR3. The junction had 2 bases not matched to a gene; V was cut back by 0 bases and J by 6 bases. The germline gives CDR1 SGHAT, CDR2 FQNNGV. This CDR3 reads CASSLERTSNEQFF. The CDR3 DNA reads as TGTGCCAGCAGCTTAGAACGGACTAGCAATGAGCAGTTCTTC.

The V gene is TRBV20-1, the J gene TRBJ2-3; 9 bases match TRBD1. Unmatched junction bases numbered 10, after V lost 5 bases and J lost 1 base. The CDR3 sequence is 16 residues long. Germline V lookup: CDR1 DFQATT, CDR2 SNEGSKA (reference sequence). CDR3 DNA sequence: TGCAGTGCTCACAGGGGGCCCAGCGGGCGCACAGATACGCAGTATTTT. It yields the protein CSAHRGPSGRTDTQYF.

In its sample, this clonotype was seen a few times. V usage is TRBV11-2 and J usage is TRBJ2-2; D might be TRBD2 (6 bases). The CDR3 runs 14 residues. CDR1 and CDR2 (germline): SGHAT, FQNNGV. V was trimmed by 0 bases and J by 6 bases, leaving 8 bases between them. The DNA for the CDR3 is TGTGCCAGCAGCTTAGACAGCGGGTCCGGGGAGCTGTTTTTT. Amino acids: CASSLDSGSGELFF.

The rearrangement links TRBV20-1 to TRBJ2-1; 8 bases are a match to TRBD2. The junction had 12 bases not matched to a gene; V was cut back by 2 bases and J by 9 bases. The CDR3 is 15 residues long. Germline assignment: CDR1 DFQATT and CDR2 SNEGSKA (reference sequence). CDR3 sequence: CSARHAGGTGTEQFF. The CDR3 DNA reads TGCAGTGCTAGACACGCGGGGGGCACGGGGACTGAGCAGTTCTTC.

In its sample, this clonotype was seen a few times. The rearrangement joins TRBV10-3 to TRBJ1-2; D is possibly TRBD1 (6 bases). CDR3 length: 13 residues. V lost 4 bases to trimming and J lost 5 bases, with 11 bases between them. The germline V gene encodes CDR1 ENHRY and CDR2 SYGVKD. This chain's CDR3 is CAISGGQSYGYTF. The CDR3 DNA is TGTGCCATCAGTGGAGGACAGTCTTATGGCTACACCTTC.

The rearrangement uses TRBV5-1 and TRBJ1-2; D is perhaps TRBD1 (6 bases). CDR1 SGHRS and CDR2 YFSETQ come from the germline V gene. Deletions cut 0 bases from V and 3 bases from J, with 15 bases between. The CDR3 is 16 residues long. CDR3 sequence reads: CASSLGDTPGYYGYTF. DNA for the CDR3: TGCGCCAGCAGCTTGGGGGACACACCAGGCTACTATGGCTACACCTTC.

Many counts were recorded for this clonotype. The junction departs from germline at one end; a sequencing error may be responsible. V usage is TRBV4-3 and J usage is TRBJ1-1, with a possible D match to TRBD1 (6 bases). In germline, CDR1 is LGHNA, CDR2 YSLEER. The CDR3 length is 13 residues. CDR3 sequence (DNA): TGTGCCAGCAGCCAGGACAGGAACACTGAAGCTTTCTTT. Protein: CASSQDRNTEAFF.

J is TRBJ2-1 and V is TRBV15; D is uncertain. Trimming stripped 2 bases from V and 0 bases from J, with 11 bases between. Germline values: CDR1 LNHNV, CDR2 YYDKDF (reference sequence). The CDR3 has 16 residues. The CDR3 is CATSRQRRSSYNEQFF. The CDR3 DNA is TGTGCCACCAGCAGACAGCGAAGGAGCTCCTACAATGAGCAGTTCTTC.

CDR3 sequence reads: CASSSLTGGSGANVLTF. The CDR3 coding sequence is TGCGCCAGCAGCTCCCTGACCGGGGGCTCTGGGGCCAACGTCCTGACTTTC. The V call is TRBV4-3, the J call TRBJ2-6; possibly TRBD2 for D (6 bases). Germline CDR1 and CDR2: LGHNA and YSLEER. V gave up 5 bases and J gave up 0 bases, with 14 bases separating them. This CDR3 region has 17 residues.

The CDR3 protein is CASSLIGSGRTYEQYF. The CDR3 bases are TGTGCCAGCAGTCTAATAGGTAGCGGGAGGACCTACGAGCAGTACTTC. This chain links TRBV28 with TRBJ2-7; 10 bases align to TRBD2. Germline CDR1 reads MDHEN; CDR2 reads SYDVKM. The CDR3 runs to 16 residues. V shed 5 bases and J 2 bases; nucleotides not matched to a gene: 9.

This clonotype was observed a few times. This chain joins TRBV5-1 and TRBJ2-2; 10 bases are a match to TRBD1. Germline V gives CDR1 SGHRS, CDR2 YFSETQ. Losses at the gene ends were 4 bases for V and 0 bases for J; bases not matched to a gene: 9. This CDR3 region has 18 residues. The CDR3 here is CASSARTGGDPNTGELFF. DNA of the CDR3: TGCGCCAGCAGCGCCAGGACAGGGGGGGACCCGAACACCGGGGAGCTGTTTTTT.

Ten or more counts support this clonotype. Written as DNA, the CDR3 is TGTGCCATCAGTGAGCCACCCGGACTAGCGCGGGGTGAGCAGTTCTTC. Amino acid sequence: CAISEPPGLARGEQFF. The rearrangement joins TRBV10-3 to TRBJ2-1; 9 bases match TRBD2. Germline V gene sequence: CDR1 ENHRY, CDR2 SYGVKD. The CDR3 consists of 16 residues. V lost 2 bases, J lost 9 bases, and 11 bases stayed unmatched.